This T cell receptor beta chain was captured in a study of T cell responses to AZD1222 COVID-19 vaccine. Study conclusions and caveats: Most donors were white British, females outnumbered males, and clonal diversity was possibly underestimated. Unmutated variant regions are reportedly targeted by nearly half of spike-specific TCRs. The CD4 TCRs associated with vaccination extended across spike and predominated at 160-218 and 743-854.

Investigators merged groups given second doses at roughly 4 or roughly 12 weeks. Details on this clone: What it binds is unknown.

Sequencing used immunoSEQ multiplex PCR; TCRdb keeps in-frame clones, though not all of them. The sample includes 150,000 or so clones, 90% of them seen just once. The germline CDR1 and CDR2 sequences are SNHLY and FYNNEI. V lost 6 bases, J lost 2 bases, and 14 bases lay in between. There are 16 residues in the CDR3. The rearrangement joins TRBV2 to TRBJ2-6, with a weak D call TRBD1 (5 bases). The sample here was peripheral blood, taken 28 days after the second AZD1222 dose. This clonotype originated in an adult who received the AZD1222 COVID-19 vaccine. The CDR3 here is CASRAIQGAGANVLTF. CDR3 nucleotides: TGTGCCAGCAGGGCAATTCAAGGGGCTGGGGCCAACGTCCTGACTTTC.